These T cell receptor beta chains were read from a single sample in a study of CD8+ T cells in alopecia areata. Repertoires were generated with immunoSEQ multiplex PCR, while TCRdb's copy carries only in-frame clones and drops some. The sample contains some 190,000 clones, approximately 60% of which appear only once. This material consisted of CD4+ T cells sorted from blood, taken at week 4, from a patient treated with tofacitinib. The receptors were sampled from a human donor with alopecia areata. Each CDR3 is given without its conserved first and last residue. Each record gives: CDR3 protein, clone size, V gene. Clone size is stated in some rows and not others, as once, few, many or a class when expanded.

cdr3_aa: ASSQGTGTGLYEQY; clone_size: -; v_call: TRBV4-3
cdr3_aa: ASSLRMNTEAF; clone_size: few; v_call: TRBV7-2
cdr3_aa: ASTGVPTGNEQF; clone_size: once; v_call: TRBV2
cdr3_aa: ASSARLDSYEQY; clone_size: few; v_call: TRBV5-1
cdr3_aa: AWSPSYEQY; clone_size: -; v_call: TRBV30
cdr3_aa: SAGRDNGYT; clone_size: -; v_call: TRBV20-1
cdr3_aa: ASRQGETQY; clone_size: few; v_call: TRBV5-1
cdr3_aa: SVQGERRSEQY; clone_size: -; v_call: TRBV29-1
cdr3_aa: AWSRRAPSGYT; clone_size: -; v_call: TRBV30
cdr3_aa: ASSLATGPDTQY; clone_size: -; v_call: TRBV7-2
cdr3_aa: SVELPGMVGQPQH; clone_size: -; v_call: TRBV29-1
cdr3_aa: AHSRAGNGKTQY; clone_size: -; v_call: TRBV28
cdr3_aa: AWSDLPGQGREQY; clone_size: once; v_call: TRBV30
cdr3_aa: ATTYGANVLT; clone_size: -; v_call: TRBV15